This TCR beta chain comes out of a study of cytotoxic CD8 clonotypes in ibrutinib-treated CLL. Study details: Timing of response sample collection was a median around 12 months after treatment start, with a range of 6 to 36. Notes on the study in general: Public clonotypes were seen rarely and were contracted or stable on treatment. Sustained-remission and progressing patients had unequal sampling times.

Produced via immunoSEQ multiplex PCR; TCRdb's table is partial and in-frame only. The sample has some 65,000 clones, less than 75% seen once; the top ten hold roughly 14%. Comment on this clone: Antigen unknown.

This CDR3 is built from 14 residues. Germline CDR1 reads MGHRA; CDR2 reads YSYEKL. Trimming shortened V by 1 base and J by 4 bases, and 11 bases separated the two germline ends. The source of this sequence is a human donor with chronic lymphocytic leukemia. The V gene is TRBV4-1, the J gene TRBJ2-7, with a possible D match to TRBD1 (5 bases). The material sequenced was PBMCs, taken after 12 months of ibrutinib treatment. The CDR3 is CASSQAVGAYEQYV. CDR3 in DNA: TGCGCCAGCAGCCAAGCGGTAGGGGCTTACGAGCAGTACGTC.